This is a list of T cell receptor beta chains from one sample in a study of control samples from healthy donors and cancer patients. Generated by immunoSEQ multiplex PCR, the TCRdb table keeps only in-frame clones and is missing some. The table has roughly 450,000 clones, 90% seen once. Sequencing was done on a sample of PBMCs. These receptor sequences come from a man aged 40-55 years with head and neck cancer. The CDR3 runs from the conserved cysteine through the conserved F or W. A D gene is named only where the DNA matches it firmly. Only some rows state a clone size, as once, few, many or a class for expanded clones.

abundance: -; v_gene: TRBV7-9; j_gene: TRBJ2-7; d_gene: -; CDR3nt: TGTGCCAGCAGCATCCGGGGGGCCAACTACGAGCAGTACTTC; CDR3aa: CASSIRGANYEQYF
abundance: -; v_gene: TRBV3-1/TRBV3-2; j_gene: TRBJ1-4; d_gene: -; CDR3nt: TGTGCCAGCAGTTGGAGGGGTTCGTCAAAACTGTTTTTT; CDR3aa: CASSWRGSSKLFF
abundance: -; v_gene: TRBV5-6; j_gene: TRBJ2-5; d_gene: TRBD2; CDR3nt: TGTGCCAGCAGCCTGAGTAGCGGGAGAAACATAGAGACCCAGTACTTC; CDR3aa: CASSLSSGRNIETQYF
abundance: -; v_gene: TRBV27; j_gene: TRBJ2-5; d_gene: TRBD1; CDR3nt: TGTGCCAGCAAGACCGGGACAGGGAGGTTAAGAGAGACCCAGTACTTC; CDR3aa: CASKTGTGRLRETQYF
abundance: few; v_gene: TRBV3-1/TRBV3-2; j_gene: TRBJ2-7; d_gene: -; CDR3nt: TGTGCCAGCAGCCAAGGCTGTAGGGTGGTGAACGAGCAGTACTTC; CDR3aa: CASSQGCRVVNEQYF
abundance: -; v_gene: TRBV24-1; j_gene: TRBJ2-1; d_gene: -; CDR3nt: TGTGCCACCAGTGGGACCTCGGTCGATGAGCAGTTCTTC; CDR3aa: CATSGTSVDEQFF
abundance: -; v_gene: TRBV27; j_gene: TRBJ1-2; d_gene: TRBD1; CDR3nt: TGTGCCAGCAGTCGGACAGGGGTGTTTGATGGCTACACCTTC; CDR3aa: CASSRTGVFDGYTF
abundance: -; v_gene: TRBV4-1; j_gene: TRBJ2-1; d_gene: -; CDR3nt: TGCGCCAGCAGCCAAGCCCTGGGGGAGGGACAAAATGAGCAGTTCTTC; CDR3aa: CASSQALGEGQNEQFF
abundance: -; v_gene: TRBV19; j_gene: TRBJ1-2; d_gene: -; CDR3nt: TGTGCCAGTACCGCAGAGGCCTATGGCTACACCTTC; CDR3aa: CASTAEAYGYTF
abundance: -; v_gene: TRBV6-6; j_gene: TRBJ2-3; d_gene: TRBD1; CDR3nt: TGTGCCAGCAGTTACGGACAGGGTTACACAGATACGCAGTATTTT; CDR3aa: CASSYGQGYTDTQYF
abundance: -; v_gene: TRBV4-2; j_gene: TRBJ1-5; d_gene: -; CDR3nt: TGTGCCAGCAGCCAAGATCAAGGGTCTTTCAATCAGCCCCAGCATTTT; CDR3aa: CASSQDQGSFNQPQHF
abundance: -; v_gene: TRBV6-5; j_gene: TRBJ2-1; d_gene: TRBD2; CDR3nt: TGTGCCAGCAGCCCGGGACTAGCGGGAGGGGGGCAGTTCTTC; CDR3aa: CASSPGLAGGGQFF
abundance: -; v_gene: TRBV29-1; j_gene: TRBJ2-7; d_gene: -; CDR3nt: TGCAGCGTTGCCCGCGGTCTCTCCGCTTCCTACGAGCAGTACTTC; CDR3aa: CSVARGLSASYEQYF
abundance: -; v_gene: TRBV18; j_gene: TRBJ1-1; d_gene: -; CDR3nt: TGTGCCAGCTCACCAGGGGCCACTGAAGCTTTCTTT; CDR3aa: CASSPGATEAFF
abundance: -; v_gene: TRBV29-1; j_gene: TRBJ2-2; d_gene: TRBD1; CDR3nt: TGCAGCGTTTACGGGACAGCGAACACCGGGGAGCTGTTTTTT; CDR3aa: CSVYGTANTGELFF
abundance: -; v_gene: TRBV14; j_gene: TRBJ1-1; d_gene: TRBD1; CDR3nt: TGTGCCAGCAGCCTTCGACAGGGGAAAGCTTTCTTT; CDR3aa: CASSLRQGKAFF
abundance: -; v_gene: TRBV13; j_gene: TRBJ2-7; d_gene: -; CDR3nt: TGTGCCAGCAGCTTAGGCCGGGGCGCGGGCTACGAGCAGTACTTC; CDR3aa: CASSLGRGAGYEQYF
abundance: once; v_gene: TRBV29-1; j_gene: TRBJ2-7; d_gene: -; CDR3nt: TGCAGCGTTCGGACAGCGAACTACGAGCAGTACTTC; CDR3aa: CSVRTANYEQYF
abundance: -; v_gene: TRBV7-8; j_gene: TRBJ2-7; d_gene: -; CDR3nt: TGTGCCAGCAGCTTAGCTTTAACGGGCGAGCAGTACTTC; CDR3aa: CASSLALTGEQYF
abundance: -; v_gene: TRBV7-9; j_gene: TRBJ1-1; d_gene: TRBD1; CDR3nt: TGTGCCAGCAGCAACACAGGGGTTGCTGAAGCTTTCTTT; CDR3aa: CASSNTGVAEAFF
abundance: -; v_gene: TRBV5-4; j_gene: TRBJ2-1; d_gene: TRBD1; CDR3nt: TGTGCCAGCAGCTTGGAACAGGGGGAGAACAATGAGCAGTTCTTC; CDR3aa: CASSLEQGENNEQFF
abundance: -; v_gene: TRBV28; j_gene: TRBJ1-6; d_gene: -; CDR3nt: TGTGCCAGCAGTTATAACGAACCACCCCTCCACTTT; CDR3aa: CASSYNEPPLHF
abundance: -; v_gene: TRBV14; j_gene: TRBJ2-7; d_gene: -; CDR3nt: TGTGCCAGCAGCCAAGGCATCGCGCAGTACTTC; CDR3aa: CASSQGIAQYF
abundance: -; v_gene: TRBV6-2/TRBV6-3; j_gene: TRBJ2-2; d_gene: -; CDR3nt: TGTGCCAGCAGTTACTCGATTAGCGGCGCGAACACCGGGGAGCTGTTTTTT; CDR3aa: CASSYSISGANTGELFF
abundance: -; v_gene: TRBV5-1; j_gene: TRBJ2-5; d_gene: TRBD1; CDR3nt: TGCGCCAGCAGCTTGGTAGTGACAGGGCTCCAAGAGACCCAGTACTTC; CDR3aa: CASSLVVTGLQETQYF
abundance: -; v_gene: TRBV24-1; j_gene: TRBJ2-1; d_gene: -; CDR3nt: TGTGCCACCAGTGACACACAGGTCAACGAGCAGTTCTTC; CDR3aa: CATSDTQVNEQFF
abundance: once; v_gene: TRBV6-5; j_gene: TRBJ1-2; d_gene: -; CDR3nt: TGTGCCAGCAGTTGGACAGAGAACTATGGCTACACCTTC; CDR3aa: CASSWTENYGYTF
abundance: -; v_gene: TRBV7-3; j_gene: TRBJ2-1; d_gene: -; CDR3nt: TGTGCCAGCAGCTTAAGTGGAGGGGGCCAAAGCTACAATGAGCAGTTCTTC; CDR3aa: CASSLSGGGQSYNEQFF
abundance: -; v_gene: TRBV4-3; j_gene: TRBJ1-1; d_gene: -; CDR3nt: TGCGCCAGCAGCCAAGGTGCCACTGAAGCTTTCTTT; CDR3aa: CASSQGATEAFF
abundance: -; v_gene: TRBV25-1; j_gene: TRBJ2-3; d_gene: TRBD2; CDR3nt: TGTGCCAGCAGAGCGGGGTGGAATACGCAGTATTTT; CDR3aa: CASRAGWNTQYF
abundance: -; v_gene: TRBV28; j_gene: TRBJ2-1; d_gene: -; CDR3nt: TGTGCCAGCAGTTTGTCCTTGGGTGAGCAGTTCTTC; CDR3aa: CASSLSLGEQFF
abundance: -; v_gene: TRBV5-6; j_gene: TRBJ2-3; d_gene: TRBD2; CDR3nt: TGTGCCAGCAGCGTAGGACCTAGCGGGAGGGTTACGCAGTATTTT; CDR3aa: CASSVGPSGRVTQYF
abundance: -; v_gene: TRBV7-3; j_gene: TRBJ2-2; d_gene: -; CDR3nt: TGTGCCAGCAGCTTAATAGCGAACACCGGGGAGCTGTTTTTT; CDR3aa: CASSLIANTGELFF
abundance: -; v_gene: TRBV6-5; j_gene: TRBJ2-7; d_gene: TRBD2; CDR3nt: TGTGCCAGCAGTTTACTCCGAGGGACTAGCCTCTACGAGCAGTACTTC; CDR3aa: CASSLLRGTSLYEQYF
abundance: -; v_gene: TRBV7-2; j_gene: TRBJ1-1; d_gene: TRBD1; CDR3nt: TGTGCCAGTAAAACCCGGGACAGGTTCACTGAAGCTTTCTTT; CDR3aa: CASKTRDRFTEAFF
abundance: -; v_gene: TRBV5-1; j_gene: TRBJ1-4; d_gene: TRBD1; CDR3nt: TGCGCCAGCAGCCCCGGACAGGGGGATAACCTGTTTTTT; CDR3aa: CASSPGQGDNLFF
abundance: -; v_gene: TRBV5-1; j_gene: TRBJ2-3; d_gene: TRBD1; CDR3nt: TGCGCCAGCAGCTTGGTAACAGGGGGCGGGGGAGATACGCAGTATTTT; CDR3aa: CASSLVTGGGGDTQYF
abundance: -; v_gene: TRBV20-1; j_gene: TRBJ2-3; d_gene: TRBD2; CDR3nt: TGCAGTGCTAGTGGCGGGAGCAACTTCAAAAGCACAGATACGCAGTATTTT; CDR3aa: CSASGGSNFKSTDTQYF
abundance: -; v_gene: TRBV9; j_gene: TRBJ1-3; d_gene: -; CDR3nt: TGTGCCAGCAGCGAGGGGGGATCTGGAAACACCATATATTTT; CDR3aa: CASSEGGSGNTIYF
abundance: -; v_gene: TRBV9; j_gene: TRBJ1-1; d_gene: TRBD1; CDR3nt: TGTGCCAGCAGCGTTTATAGGACAGGGAGGGCTGGCACTGAAGCTTTCTTT; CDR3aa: CASSVYRTGRAGTEAFF
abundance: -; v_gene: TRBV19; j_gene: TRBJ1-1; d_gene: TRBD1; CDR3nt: TGTGCCAGTAGTATAGACCAGGGGGTAGAGTTCCCGAACACTGAAGCTTTCTTT; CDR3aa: CASSIDQGVEFPNTEAFF
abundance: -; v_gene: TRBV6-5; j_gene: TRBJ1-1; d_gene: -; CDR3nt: TGTGCCAGCAGGAGGGGTTCCTTGAACACTGAAGCTTTCTTT; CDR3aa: CASRRGSLNTEAFF
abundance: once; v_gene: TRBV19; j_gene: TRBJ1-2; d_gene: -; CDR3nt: TGTGCCAGTAGTATAGACGACAGGAATGGCTACACCTTC; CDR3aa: CASSIDDRNGYTF
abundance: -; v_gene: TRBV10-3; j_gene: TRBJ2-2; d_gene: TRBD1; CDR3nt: TGTGCCATCAGTCCCGGGACAGGGAGAACCGGGGAGCTGTTTTTT; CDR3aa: CAISPGTGRTGELFF
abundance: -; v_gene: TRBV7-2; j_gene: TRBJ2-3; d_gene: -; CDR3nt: TGTGCCAGCACCTGGACGCTGGGCACAGATACGCAGTATTTT; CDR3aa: CASTWTLGTDTQYF
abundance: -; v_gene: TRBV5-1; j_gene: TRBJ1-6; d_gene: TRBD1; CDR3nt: TGCGCCAGCAGCCTAGGGACAGACTATAATTCACCCCTCCACTTT; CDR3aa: CASSLGTDYNSPLHF
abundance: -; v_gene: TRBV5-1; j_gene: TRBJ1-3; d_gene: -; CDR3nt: TGCGCCAGCAGCTTGTTAGCAGGGTCTGGAAACACCATATATTTT; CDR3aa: CASSLLAGSGNTIYF
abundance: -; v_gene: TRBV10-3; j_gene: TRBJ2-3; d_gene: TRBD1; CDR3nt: TGTGCCATCAGTGAACCACAGGGGAAGGCAGATACGCAGTATTTT; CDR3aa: CAISEPQGKADTQYF
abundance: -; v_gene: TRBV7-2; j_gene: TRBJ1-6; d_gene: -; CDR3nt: TGTGCCAGCAGTGGGGGCTCCTATAATTCACCCCTCCACTTT; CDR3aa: CASSGGSYNSPLHF
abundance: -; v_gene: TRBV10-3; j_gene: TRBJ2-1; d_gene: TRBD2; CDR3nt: TGTGCCATCAGTTCCGGGACTAGCGGGACGGGTGAGCAGTTCTTC; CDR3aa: CAISSGTSGTGEQFF
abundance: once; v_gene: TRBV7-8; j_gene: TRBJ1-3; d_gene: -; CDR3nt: TGTGCCAGCAGCCGAGGGGGGGGTGTCTCCGCTGGAAACACCATATATTTT; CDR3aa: CASSRGGGVSAGNTIYF
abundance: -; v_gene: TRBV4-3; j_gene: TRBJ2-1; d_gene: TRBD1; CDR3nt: TGCGCCAGCAGCCAGGGGACAGGGGCCTTGGATGAGCAGTTCTTC; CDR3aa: CASSQGTGALDEQFF
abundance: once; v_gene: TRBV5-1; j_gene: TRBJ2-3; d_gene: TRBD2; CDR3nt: TGCGCCAGCACACTACTAGCGGACCCTAGCACAGATACGCAGTATTTT; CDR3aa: CASTLLADPSTDTQYF
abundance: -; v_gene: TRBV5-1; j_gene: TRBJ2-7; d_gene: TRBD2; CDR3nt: TGCGCCAGCAACCCGACTAGCGGGGGCCCCGGACAGTACTTC; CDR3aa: CASNPTSGGPGQYF
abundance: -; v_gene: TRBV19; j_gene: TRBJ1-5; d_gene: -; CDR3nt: TGTGCCAGTAGTTATCGACAGGTTAACAATCAGCCCCAGCATTTT; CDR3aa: CASSYRQVNNQPQHF
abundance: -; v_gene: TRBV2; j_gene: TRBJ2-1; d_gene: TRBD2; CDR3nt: TGTGCCAGCAGCCCCGAAAGCGGGAGTCTCAATGAGCAGTTCTTC; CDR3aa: CASSPESGSLNEQFF
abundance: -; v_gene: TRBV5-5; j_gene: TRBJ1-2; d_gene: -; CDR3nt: TGTGCCAGCAGCTTGGCCGTTCGGGGCGGGTCCTATGGCTACACCTTC; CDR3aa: CASSLAVRGGSYGYTF